These 10 T cell receptor beta chains came from one sample sequenced in a study of T cell changes during pregnancy in multiple sclerosis. TCRdb's table, derived via immunoSEQ multiplex PCR, lists solely in-frame clones and lacks some. Here the sample spans around 88,000 clones, just over 90% being singletons. The sequencing here drew on peripheral blood, taken after pregnancy. These receptors originate from a female donor in good health, enrolled as a control in a pregnancy study.

This chain links TRBV2 with TRBJ1-6; TRBD1 is a possible D gene (5 bases). This CDR3 contains 15 residues. Trimming took 6 bases from V and 9 from J, leaving 18 bases between them. The germline V gene encodes CDR1 SNHLY and CDR2 FYNNEI. CDR3 sequence reads: CASSRGGERSSPLHF. The CDR3 bases are TGTGCCAGCAGCCGGGGGGGGGAGCGGAGTTCACCCCTCCACTTT.

This clone appeared once. This chain uses TRBV6-4 with TRBJ2-1, with D perhaps TRBD2 (6 bases). Between the trimmed V and J ends, which lost 2 bases and 0 bases, there was a span of 14 bases. The CDR3 is 17 amino acids. The germline V gene has CDR1 MRHNA and CDR2 SNTAGT. CDR3 in DNA: TGTGCCAGCAGTGACCAGGGCGGGGTGAGCTCCTACAATGAGCAGTTCTTC. Protein sequence: CASSDQGGVSSYNEQFF.

V gene TRBV7-9 combines with J gene TRBJ1-5; possible D gene TRBD1, 6 bases. The CDR3 has 14 amino acids. Trimming cost V 5 bases and J 6 bases, with 14 bases left between them. Looked up from germline, CDR1 is SEHNR and CDR2 is FQNEAQ (reference sequence). The CDR3 loop is CASSPTGLGQPQHF. Written as DNA, the CDR3 is TGTGCCAGCAGCCCTACAGGGTTAGGTCAGCCCCAGCATTTT.

This chain connects TRBV28 to TRBJ2-7, with unresolved D. The CDR3 contains 14 residues. Germline V gene data show CDR1 as MDHEN and CDR2 as SYDVKM. Trimming pared 5 bases from V and 7 bases from J, leaving 18 bases between. The CDR3 DNA is TGTGCCAGCAGTAGCAGTGGTGACTTGTGGGAGCAGTACTTC. Encoded protein: CASSSSGDLWEQYF.

The chain employs TRBV28 and TRBJ2-2; D call uncertain. V lost 4 bases, J lost 6 bases, and 3 bases lay in between. Germline lookup yields CDR1 MDHEN and CDR2 SYDVKM. This CDR3 contains 11 residues. The CDR3 DNA sequence: TGTGCCAGCAGTTCCGCCGGGGAGCTGTTTTTT. Protein product: CASSSAGELFF.

This clone was seen more than once but under ten times. The rearrangement uses TRBV6-5 and TRBJ1-6; D is unresolved. Trimming removed 0 bases at V and 11 bases at J, with 17 bases between. Germline V lookup: CDR1 MNHEY, CDR2 SVGAGI. This CDR3 has 16 residues. The CDR3 region is CASSYSVAHRPPPLHF. For the CDR3, the DNA is TGTGCCAGCAGTTACTCGGTGGCTCATCGCCCCCCACCCCTCCACTTT.

This chain connects TRBV6-5 to TRBJ2-7; D is ambiguous. CDR1 is MNHEY, CDR2 SVGAGI, per germline. Deletions cut 2 bases from V and 3 bases from J, with 11 bases between. The CDR3 has 14 residues. The CDR3 coding sequence is TGTGCCAGCAGTTACGGGCAGAGTTACTACGAGCAGTACTTC. Translation: CASSYGQSYYEQYF.

The chain links TRBV5-6 to TRBJ1-2, with D possibly matching TRBD1 (6 bases). The CDR3 contains 16 residues. CDR1 SGHDT and CDR2 YYEEEE come from the germline V gene. V shed 1 base and J shed 7 bases, with 20 bases lying between them. This CDR3 is CASSLLVAGAASGYTF. The CDR3 coding sequence is TGTGCCAGCAGCTTGTTGGTGGCGGGGGCTGCCTCTGGCTACACCTTC.

CDR3 sequence: CASSKKANRFYEQYF. CDR3 bases: TGTGCCAGCAGCAAAAAAGCGAACAGGTTCTACGAGCAGTACTTC. The rearrangement links TRBV21-1 to TRBJ2-7; TRBD1, the table's D call, lacks a check against the DNA. TRBV21-1 is a pseudogene locus. CDR3 length: 15 amino acids.

V is TRBV29-1 and J is TRBJ2-1; the D is unclear. V lost 4 bases and J 7 bases, leaving 11 bases between the germline ends. The CDR3 contains 12 residues. Germline values: CDR1 SQVTM, CDR2 ANQGSEA. CDR3 sequence reads: CSVARVLNEQFF. DNA of the CDR3: TGCAGCGTTGCTCGAGTTCTTAATGAGCAGTTCTTC.